The entry below describes one TCR beta chain. Antigen specificity is unknown. One end of the junction fails to match germline, which may point to a read error. The entry originates in a study of T cells in Graves' hyperthyroidism and ophthalmopathy. Study-wide findings and caveats: Ophthalmopathy was distinguished from stable hyperthyroidism by 13 V-J signatures. Blood held most thyroid clonotypes expanded above 0.001 frequency.

RNA transcripts were the template for amplifying TCR beta CDR3 regions. The HTBI primer set drove a first-round RT-PCR of the TCR CDR3. TCRdb independently ran MiXCR on the multiplex PCR reads; one entry per CDR3 protein. The table records some 300,000 distinct CDR3 sequences, roughly 20% of them present only once. The germline V gene has CDR1 SSHAT and CDR2 FNYEAQ (reference sequence). The CDR3 extends over 15 amino acids. The receptor's source is a middle-aged man with Graves' ophthalmopathy. Source material: blood. The genes are TRBV7-7 and TRBJ2-1; 7 bases are shared with TRBD2. The CDR3 protein is CASSLAAGVDNEQFF. DNA for the CDR3: TGTGCTAGCAGCTTAGCGGCGGGAGTTGACAATGAGCAGTTCTTC. Using reference TRBV7-7 and TRBJ2-1 for the parts outside the CDR3, the full variable domain is GAGVSQSPRYKVTKRGQDVTLRCDPISSHATLYWYQQALGQGPEFLTYFNYEAQPDKSGLPSDRFSAERPEGSISTLTIQRTEQRDSAMYRCASSLAAGVDNEQFFGPGTRLTVL.